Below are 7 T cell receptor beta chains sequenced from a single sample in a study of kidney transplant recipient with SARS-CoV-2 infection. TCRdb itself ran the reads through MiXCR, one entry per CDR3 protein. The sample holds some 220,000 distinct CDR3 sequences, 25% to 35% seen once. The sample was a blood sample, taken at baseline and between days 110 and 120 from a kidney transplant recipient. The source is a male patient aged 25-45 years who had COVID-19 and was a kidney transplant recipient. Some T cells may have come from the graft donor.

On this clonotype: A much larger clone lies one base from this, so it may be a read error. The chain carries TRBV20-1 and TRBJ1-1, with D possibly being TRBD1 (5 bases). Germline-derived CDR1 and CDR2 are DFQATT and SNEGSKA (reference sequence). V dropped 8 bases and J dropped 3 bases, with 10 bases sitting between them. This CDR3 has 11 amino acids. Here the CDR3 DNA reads TGCAGTACGCGACAGCACACTGAAGCTTTCTTT. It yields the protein CSTRQHTEAFF.

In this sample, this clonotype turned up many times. The CDR3 here is CASSIDRAGTYNEQFF. CDR3 nucleotide sequence: TGTGCCAGTAGTATAGATCGGGCGGGTACCTACAATGAGCAGTTCTTC. The chain recombines TRBV19 with TRBJ2-1; the D gene is possibly TRBD2 (5 bases). The CDR3 runs to 16 residues. Germline CDR1 is LNHDA and CDR2 is SQIVND (reference sequence). Trimming removed 0 bases at V and 2 bases at J, with 11 bases between.

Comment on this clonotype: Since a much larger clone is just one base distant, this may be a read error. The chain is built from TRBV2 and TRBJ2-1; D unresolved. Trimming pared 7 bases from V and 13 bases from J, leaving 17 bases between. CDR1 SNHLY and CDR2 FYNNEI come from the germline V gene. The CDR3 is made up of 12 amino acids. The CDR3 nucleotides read TGTGCCAGCAATCCTACAGAACCAGGACAGTTCTTC. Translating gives CASNPTEPGQFF.

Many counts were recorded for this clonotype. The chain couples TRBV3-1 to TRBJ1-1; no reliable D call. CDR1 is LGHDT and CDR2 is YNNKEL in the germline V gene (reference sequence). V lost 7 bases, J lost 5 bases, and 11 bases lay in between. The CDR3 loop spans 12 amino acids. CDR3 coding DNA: TGTGCCAGCAACCACAGAGGAACTGAAGCTTTCTTT. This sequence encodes CASNHRGTEAFF.

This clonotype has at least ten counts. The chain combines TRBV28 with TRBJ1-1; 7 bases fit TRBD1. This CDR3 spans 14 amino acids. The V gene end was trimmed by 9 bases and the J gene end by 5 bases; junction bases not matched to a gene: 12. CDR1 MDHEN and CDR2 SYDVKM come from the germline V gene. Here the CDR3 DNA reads TGTGCCAGTAACCAACAGGGGAGTAGGACTGAAGCTTTCTTT. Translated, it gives CASNQQGSRTEAFF. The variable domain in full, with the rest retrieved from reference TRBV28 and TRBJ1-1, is DVKVTQSSRYLVKRTGEKVFLECVQDMDHENMFWYRQDPGLGLRLIYFSYDVKMKEKGDIPEGYSVSREKKERFSLILESASTNQTSMYLCASNQQGSRTEAFFGQGTRLTVV.

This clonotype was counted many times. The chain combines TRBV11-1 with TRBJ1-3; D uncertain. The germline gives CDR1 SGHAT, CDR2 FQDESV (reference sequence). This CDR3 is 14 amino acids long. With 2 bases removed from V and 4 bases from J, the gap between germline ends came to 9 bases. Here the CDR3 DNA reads TGTGCCAGCAGCTTACGCTTCACGGGAAACACCATATATTTT. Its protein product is CASSLRFTGNTIYF. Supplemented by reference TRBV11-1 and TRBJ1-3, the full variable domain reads EAEVAQSPRYKITEKSQAVAFWCDPISGHATLYWYRQILGQGPELLVQFQDESVVDDSQLPKDRFSAERLKGVDSTLKIQPAELGDSAMYLCASSLRFTGNTIYFGEGSWLTVV.

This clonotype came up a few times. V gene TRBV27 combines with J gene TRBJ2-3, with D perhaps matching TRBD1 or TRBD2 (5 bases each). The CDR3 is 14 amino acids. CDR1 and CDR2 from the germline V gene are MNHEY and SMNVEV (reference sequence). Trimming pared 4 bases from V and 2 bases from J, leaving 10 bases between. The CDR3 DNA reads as TGTGCCAGCAGTTCGGGGCGGTACACAGATACGCAGTATTTT. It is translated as CASSSGRYTDTQYF.